One sample yielded the 17 T cell receptor beta chains listed below, sequenced in a study of T-cell reconstitution after alpha-beta-depleted transplantation in children. Unique molecular identifiers were incorporated into the prepared TCRbeta library. TCRdb fed the PCR reads into MiXCR, producing one record per CDR3 protein. The data show 500,000 or so distinct CDR3 sequences, approximately 10% seen once. The sample was PBMCs, mostly from graft donor cells, taken 180 days after TCRalphabeta/CD19-depleted stem cell transplant. All receptors come from a female patient younger than 10 who had a stem cell transplant for aplastic anemia, so the T cells may come from the graft donor.

The chain carries TRBV20-1 and TRBJ2-4; D not certain. Trimming removed 5 bases at V and 3 bases at J, with 11 bases between. The CDR3 is made up of 13 amino acids. In germline, CDR1 is DFQATT, CDR2 SNEGSKA (reference sequence). DNA of the CDR3: TGCAGTGCTCCGACACCCCACAAAAACATTCAGTACTTC. This encodes CSAPTPHKNIQYF.

The gene calls are TRBV28 and TRBJ2-1; TRBD2 matches 9 bases. CDR3 length: 18 residues. Germline-derived CDR1 and CDR2 are MDHEN and SYDVKM. With V trimmed by 3 bases and J by 0 bases, 9 bases remained unmatched. The CDR3 region is CASSFAKTSGISYNEQFF. The CDR3, as DNA: TGTGCCAGCAGTTTCGCTAAGACTAGCGGAATCTCCTACAATGAGCAGTTCTTC.

The chain links TRBV12-3 or TRBV12-4 to TRBJ2-1; 7 bases are shared with TRBD1. The ends lost 6 bases at V and 4 bases at J; junction bases unmatched: 9. There are 15 residues in the CDR3. The chain's CDR3 is CASRQGTPSYNEQFF. In DNA, the CDR3 is TGTGCCAGCAGACAGGGGACCCCCTCTTACAATGAGCAGTTCTTC.

The chain carries TRBV7-2 and TRBJ1-6; 8 nucleotides line up with TRBD1. With V trimmed by 1 base and J by 18 bases, 11 bases remained unmatched. Germline lookup yields CDR1 SGHTA and CDR2 FQGNSA. CDR3 size: 14 residues. The CDR3 here is CASSLVGGQGRGHF. In DNA form, the CDR3 reads TGTGCCAGCAGCTTAGTGGGCGGACAGGGTCGCGGCCACTTT.

The chain couples TRBV7-8 to TRBJ2-1, with D perhaps TRBD1 or TRBD2 (5 bases each). The CDR3 runs 16 residues. The germline V gene encodes CDR1 SGHVS and CDR2 FQNEAQ. Trimming shortened V by 4 bases and J by 7 bases, and 20 bases separated the two germline ends. CDR3 sequence (DNA): TGTGCCAGCAGCTCGCCCGGGACCCAGGTGGGTAATGAGCAGTTCTTC. This encodes CASSSPGTQVGNEQFF.

This clonotype was detected many times. The chain joins TRBV20-1 to TRBJ1-4; 8 bases are shared with TRBD1. CDR1 is DFQATT, CDR2 SNEGSKA, per germline (reference sequence). Trimming removed 6 bases from V and 0 bases from J; junction bases left unmatched: 0. The CDR3 is 13 amino acids. Here the CDR3 reads CSATGATNEKLFF. The CDR3 DNA reads TGCAGTGCGACAGGGGCAACTAATGAAAAACTGTTTTTT.

This clonotype was observed a handful of times. The chain recombines TRBV7-9 with TRBJ1-1; TRBD1 aligns across 7 bases. Germline lookup yields CDR1 SEHNR and CDR2 FQNEAQ (reference sequence). The ends lost 3 bases at V and 0 bases at J; junction bases unmatched: 4. This CDR3 spans 15 amino acids. The CDR3 region is CASSLGDRLNTEAFF. The CDR3 nucleotides are TGTGCCAGCAGCTTGGGGGACAGACTGAACACTGAAGCTTTCTTT.

This clonotype was counted only a few times. The rearrangement joins TRBV29-1 to TRBJ2-2; 10 positions agree with TRBD2. The J segment lost 6 bases and the V segment lost 6 bases, leaving 10 bases of the junction unmatched. CDR3 length: 15 residues. From germline, CDR1 is SQVTM and CDR2 ANQGSEA. CDR3 sequence reads: CSVHEGAGGPGELFF. CDR3 nucleotides: TGCAGCGTCCACGAGGGAGCGGGAGGGCCCGGGGAGCTGTTTTTT.

This clonotype was seen at least ten times. The J gene is TRBJ2-7, the V gene TRBV28; D not certain. V was cut by 3 bases and J by 0 bases, with 12 bases left in between. The length of the CDR3 is 15 residues. CDR1 is MDHEN, CDR2 SYDVKM, per germline. CDR3 bases: TGTGCCAGCAGTTTTGCCGGGTACAGCTCCTACGAGCAGTACTTC. Protein: CASSFAGYSSYEQYF.

The V call is TRBV18, the J call TRBJ2-3, with D hard to call. With 1 base removed from V and 0 bases from J, the gap between germline ends came to 8 bases. From germline, CDR1 is KGHSH and CDR2 LQKENI. The CDR3 spans 15 residues. CDR3 loop: CASSPLVGSTDTQYF. The CDR3 region has the DNA TGTGCCAGCTCACCACTCGTAGGAAGCACAGATACGCAGTATTTT.

The rearrangement uses TRBV28 and TRBJ2-7; 7 bases align to TRBD2. Germline V lookup: CDR1 MDHEN, CDR2 SYDVKM. Germline trimming cut 3 bases from V and 2 bases from J; bases unmatched to any gene: 7. CDR3 length equals 15 residues. CDR3 DNA: TGTGCCAGCAGTTTTTGGCTAGCGGTTCCCTACGAGCAGTACTTC. Amino acid sequence: CASSFWLAVPYEQYF.

This clonotype showed up just a few times. V usage is TRBV28 and J usage is TRBJ1-6; D gene ambiguous. Trimming removed 6 bases at V and 0 bases at J, with 9 bases between. From germline, CDR1 is MDHEN and CDR2 SYDVKM. The CDR3 length is 15 residues. The CDR3 region is CASREESSYNSPLHF. The CDR3 coding sequence is TGTGCCAGCAGAGAGGAGAGCTCCTATAATTCACCCCTCCACTTT. The full variable domain, with the rest looked up from reference TRBV28 and TRBJ1-6, is DVKVTQSSRYLVKRTGEKVFLECVQDMDHENMFWYRQDPGLGLRLIYFSYDVKMKEKGDIPEGYSVSREKKERFSLILESASTNQTSMYLCASREESSYNSPLHFGNGTRLTVT.

This clonotype has more than one count but fewer than ten. V and J are TRBV5-1 and TRBJ2-6; possible D gene TRBD1, 6 bases. The germline V gene has CDR1 SGHRS and CDR2 YFSETQ. V was pared by 1 base and J by 4 bases, with 9 bases between. The length of the CDR3 is 15 residues. CDR3 residues: CASSLQGLGANVLTF. CDR3 nucleotides: TGCGCCAGCAGCTTGCAGGGGCTAGGGGCCAACGTCCTGACTTTC.

The chain links TRBV11-3 to TRBJ2-3; TRBD1 is a possible D gene (6 bases). The CDR3 is made up of 15 amino acids. V gave up 5 bases and J gave up 2 bases, with 14 bases separating them. Germline V lookup: CDR1 SGHNT, CDR2 YENEEA. CDR3 amino acids: CASSVGHLNTDTQYF. DNA of the CDR3: TGTGCCAGCAGCGTGGGACACCTAAACACAGATACGCAGTATTTT.

This CDR3 reads CASSSLRGPTGELFF. CDR3 bases: TGTGCCAGCAGCTCCCTGCGGGGGCCCACCGGGGAGCTGTTTTTT. This chain links TRBV5-5 with TRBJ2-2, with TRBD2 as a possible D gene (7 bases). The CDR3 is 15 amino acids. V lost 3 bases to trimming and J lost 4 bases, with 13 bases between them. Per the germline V gene, CDR1 is SGHKS and CDR2 is YYEKEE (reference sequence).

This clonotype showed up many times. The DNA for the CDR3 is TGCGCCAGCAGCCAACCGGACAGAGATTCACCCCTCCACTTT. Translated, it gives CASSQPDRDSPLHF. The chain links TRBV4-3 to TRBJ1-6; D possibly corresponds to TRBD1 (6 bases). The CDR3 has 14 residues. Germline loops: CDR1 LGHNA, CDR2 YSLEER. The V end was cut by 2 bases, the J end by 8 bases, with 10 bases between.

The DNA for the CDR3 is TGTGCCAGCAGTGAGGTACTGTACACTGAAGCTTTCTTT. It encodes CASSEVLYTEAFF. This chain joins TRBV6-1 and TRBJ1-1; unclear D gene. The CDR3 covers 13 residues. V shed 3 bases and J shed 3 bases, with 8 bases lying between them. The germline CDR1 and CDR2 sequences are MNHNS and SASEGT.